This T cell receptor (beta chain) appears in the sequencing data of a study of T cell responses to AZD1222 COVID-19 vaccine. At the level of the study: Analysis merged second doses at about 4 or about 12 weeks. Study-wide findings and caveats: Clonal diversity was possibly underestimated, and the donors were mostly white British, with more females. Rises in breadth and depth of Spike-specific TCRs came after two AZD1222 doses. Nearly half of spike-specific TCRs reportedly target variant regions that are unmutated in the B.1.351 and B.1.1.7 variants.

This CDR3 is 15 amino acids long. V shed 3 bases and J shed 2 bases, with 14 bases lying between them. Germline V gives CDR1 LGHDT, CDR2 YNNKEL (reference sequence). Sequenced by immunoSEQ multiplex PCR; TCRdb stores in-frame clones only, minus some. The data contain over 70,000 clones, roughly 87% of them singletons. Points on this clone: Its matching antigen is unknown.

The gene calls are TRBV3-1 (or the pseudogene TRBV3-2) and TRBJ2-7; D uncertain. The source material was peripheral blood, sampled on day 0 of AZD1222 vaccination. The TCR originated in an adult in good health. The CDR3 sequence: CASSQKSPGPYEQYF. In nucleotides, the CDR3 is TGTGCCAGCAGCCAGAAGTCTCCGGGCCCCTACGAGCAGTACTTC.